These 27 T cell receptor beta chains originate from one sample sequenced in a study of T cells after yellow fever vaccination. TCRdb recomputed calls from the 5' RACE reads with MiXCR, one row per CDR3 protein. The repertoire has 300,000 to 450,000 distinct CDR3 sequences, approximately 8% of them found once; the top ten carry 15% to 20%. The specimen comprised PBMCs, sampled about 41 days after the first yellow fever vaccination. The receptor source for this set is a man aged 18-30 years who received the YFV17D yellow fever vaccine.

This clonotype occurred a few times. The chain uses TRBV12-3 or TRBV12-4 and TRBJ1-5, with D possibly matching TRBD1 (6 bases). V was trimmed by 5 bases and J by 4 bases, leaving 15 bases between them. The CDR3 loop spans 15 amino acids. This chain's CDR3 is CASSPGQSRNQPQHF. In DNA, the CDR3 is TGTGCCAGCAGTCCCGGACAGTCTCGAAATCAGCCCCAGCATTTT.

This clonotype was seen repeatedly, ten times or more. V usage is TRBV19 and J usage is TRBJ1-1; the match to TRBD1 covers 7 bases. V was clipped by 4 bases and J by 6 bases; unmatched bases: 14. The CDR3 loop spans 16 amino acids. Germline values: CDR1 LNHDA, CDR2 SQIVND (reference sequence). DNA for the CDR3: TGTGCCAGTAGTAGCCCACAGGGGTTGGAAGGCGCTGAAGCTTTCTTT. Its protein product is CASSSPQGLEGAEAFF.

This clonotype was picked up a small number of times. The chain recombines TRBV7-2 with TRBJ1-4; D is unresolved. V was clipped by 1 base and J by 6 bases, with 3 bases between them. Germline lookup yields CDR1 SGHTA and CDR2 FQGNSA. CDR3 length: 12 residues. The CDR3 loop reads CASSLDDEKLFF. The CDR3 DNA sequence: TGTGCCAGCAGCTTAGACGATGAAAAACTGTTTTTT.

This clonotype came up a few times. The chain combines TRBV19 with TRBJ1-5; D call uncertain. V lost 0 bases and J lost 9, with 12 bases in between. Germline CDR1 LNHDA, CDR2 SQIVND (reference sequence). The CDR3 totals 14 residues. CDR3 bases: TGTGCCAGTAGTATAGAAGTCCCGGTTTGGCCCCAGCATTTT. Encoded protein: CASSIEVPVWPQHF. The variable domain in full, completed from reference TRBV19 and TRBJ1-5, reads DGGITQSPKYLFRKEGQNVTLSCEQNLNHDAMYWYRQDPGQGLRLIYYSQIVNDFQKGDIAEGYSVSREKKESFPLTVTSAQKNPTAFYLCASSIEVPVWPQHFGDGTRLSIL.

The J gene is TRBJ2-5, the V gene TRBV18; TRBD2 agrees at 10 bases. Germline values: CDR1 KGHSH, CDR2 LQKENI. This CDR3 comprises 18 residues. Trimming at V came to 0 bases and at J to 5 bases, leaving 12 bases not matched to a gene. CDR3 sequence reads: CASSPPPLAGVNWETQYF. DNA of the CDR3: TGTGCCAGCTCACCACCGCCGCTAGCGGGGGTCAACTGGGAGACCCAGTACTTC.

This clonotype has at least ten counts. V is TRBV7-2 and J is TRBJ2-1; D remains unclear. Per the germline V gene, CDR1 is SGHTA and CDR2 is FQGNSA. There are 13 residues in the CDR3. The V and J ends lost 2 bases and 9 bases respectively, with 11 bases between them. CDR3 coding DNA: TGTGCCAGCAGCTTAACCCCCTCGGGTGAGCAGTTCTTC. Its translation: CASSLTPSGEQFF.

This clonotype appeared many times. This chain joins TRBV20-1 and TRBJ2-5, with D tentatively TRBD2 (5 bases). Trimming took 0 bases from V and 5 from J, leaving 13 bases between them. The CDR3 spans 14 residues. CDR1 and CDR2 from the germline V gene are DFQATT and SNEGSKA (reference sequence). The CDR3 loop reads CSAREGTGLETQYF. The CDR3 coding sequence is TGCAGTGCTAGAGAGGGAACGGGGTTGGAGACCCAGTACTTC.

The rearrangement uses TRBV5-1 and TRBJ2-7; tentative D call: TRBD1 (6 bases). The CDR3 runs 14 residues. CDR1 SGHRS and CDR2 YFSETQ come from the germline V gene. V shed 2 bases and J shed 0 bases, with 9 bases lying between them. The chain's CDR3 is CASSFGQPSYEQYF. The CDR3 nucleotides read TGCGCCAGCAGCTTCGGACAGCCCTCCTACGAGCAGTACTTC.

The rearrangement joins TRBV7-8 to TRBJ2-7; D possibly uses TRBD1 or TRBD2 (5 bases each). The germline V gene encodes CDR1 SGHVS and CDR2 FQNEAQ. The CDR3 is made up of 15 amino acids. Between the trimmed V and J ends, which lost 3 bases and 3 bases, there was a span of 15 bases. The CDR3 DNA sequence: TGTGCCAGCAGCTTGAGGGGCCGAATCGGCTACGAGCAGTACTTC. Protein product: CASSLRGRIGYEQYF.

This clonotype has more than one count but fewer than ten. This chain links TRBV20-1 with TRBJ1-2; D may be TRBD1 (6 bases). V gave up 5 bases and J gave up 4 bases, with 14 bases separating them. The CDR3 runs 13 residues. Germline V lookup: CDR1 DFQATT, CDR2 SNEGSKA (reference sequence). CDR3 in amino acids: CSAANPDSYGYTF. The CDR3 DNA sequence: TGCAGTGCTGCGAATCCGGACAGCTATGGCTACACCTTC.

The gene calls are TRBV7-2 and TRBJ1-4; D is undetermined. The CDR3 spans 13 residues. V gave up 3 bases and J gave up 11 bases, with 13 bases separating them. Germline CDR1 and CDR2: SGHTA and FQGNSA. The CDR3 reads CASSFGVTGKLFF. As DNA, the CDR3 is TGTGCCAGCAGCTTCGGGGTTACGGGGAAACTGTTTTTT.

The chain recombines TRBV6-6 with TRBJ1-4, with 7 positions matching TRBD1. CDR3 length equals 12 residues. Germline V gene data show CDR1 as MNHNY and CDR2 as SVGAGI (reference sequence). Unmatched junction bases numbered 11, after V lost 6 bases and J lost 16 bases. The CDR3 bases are TGTGCCAGCAGCCTACAGGGGACAAAGGCGTTTTTT. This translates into CASSLQGTKAFF.

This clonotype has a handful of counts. The CDR3 nucleotides read TGTGCCATCAGTGCAGGGAACCCCTACAATGAGCAGTTCTTC. It yields the protein CAISAGNPYNEQFF. J is TRBJ2-1 and V is TRBV10-3; D might be TRBD1 (5 bases). Germline V gene sequence: CDR1 ENHRY, CDR2 SYGVKD. V was trimmed by 4 bases and J by 2 bases, leaving 9 bases between them. The CDR3 runs 14 residues.

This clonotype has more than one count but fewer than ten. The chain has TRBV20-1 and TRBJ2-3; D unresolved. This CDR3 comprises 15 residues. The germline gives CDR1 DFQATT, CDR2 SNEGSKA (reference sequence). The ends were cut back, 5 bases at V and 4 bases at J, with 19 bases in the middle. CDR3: CSADAGQETPDTQYF. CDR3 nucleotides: TGCAGTGCTGATGCTGGTCAGGAAACTCCAGATACGCAGTATTTT.

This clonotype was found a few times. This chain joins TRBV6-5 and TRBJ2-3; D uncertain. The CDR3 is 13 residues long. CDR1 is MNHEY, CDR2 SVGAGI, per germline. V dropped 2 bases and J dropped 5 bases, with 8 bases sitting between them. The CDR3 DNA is TGTGCCAGCAGTTACGATCGGCAAGATACGCAGTATTTT. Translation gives CASSYDRQDTQYF.

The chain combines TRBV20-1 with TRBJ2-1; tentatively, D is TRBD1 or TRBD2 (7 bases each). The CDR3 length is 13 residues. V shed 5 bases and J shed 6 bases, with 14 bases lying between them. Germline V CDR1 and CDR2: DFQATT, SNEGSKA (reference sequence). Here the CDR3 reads CSAPRRGGNEQFF. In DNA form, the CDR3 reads TGCAGTGCTCCTCGCAGGGGGGGCAATGAGCAGTTCTTC.

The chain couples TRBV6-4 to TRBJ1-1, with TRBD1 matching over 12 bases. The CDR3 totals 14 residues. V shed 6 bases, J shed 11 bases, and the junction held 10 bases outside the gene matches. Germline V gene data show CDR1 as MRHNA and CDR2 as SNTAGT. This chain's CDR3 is CASSSGQGAAAAFF. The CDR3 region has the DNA TGTGCCAGCAGCTCGGGACAGGGGGCAGCGGCTGCTTTCTTT.

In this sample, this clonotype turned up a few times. Written as DNA, the CDR3 is TGTGCCAGCAGCCCGGACAGACCCTACGAGCAGTACTTC. Residues: CASSPDRPYEQYF. The chain links TRBV7-2 to TRBJ2-7, with D possibly TRBD1 on 6 matching bases. The germline V gene encodes CDR1 SGHTA and CDR2 FQGNSA. This CDR3 has 13 amino acids. Trimming removed 5 bases at V and 2 bases at J, with 10 bases between.

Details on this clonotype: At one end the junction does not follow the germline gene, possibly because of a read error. The CDR3, as DNA: TGTGCCAGCAGTCCCCGGGCGTTGTCCCAAGTGAAGGACTTC. As protein: CASSPRALSQVKDF. The J gene is TRBJ2-4, the V gene TRBV28; D not resolved. Germline values: CDR1 MDHEN, CDR2 SYDVKM. The CDR3 length is 14 residues.

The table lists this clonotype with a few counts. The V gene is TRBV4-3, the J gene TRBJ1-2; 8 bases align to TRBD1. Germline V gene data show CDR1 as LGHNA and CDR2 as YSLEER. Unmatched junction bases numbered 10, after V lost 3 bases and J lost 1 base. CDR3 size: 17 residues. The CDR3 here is CASSHRTGSSDNYGYTF. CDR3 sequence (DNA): TGCGCCAGCAGCCACCGGACAGGGTCATCGGATAACTATGGCTACACCTTC.

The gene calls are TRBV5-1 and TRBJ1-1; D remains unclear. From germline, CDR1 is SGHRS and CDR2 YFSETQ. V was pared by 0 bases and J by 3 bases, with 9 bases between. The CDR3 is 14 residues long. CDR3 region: CASSLAAHYTEAFF. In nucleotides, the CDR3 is TGCGCCAGCAGCTTGGCAGCCCACTACACTGAAGCTTTCTTT.

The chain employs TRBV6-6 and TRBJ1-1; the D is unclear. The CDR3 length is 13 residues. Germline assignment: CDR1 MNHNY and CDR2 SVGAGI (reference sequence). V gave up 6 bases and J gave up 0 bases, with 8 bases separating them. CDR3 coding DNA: TGTGCCAGCAGCGATATTATGAACACTGAAGCTTTCTTT. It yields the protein CASSDIMNTEAFF.

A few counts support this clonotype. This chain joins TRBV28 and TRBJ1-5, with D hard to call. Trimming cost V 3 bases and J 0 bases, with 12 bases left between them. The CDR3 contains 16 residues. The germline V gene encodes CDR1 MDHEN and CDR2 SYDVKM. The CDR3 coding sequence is TGTGCCAGCAGTTTCCCCCCCGGCTATAGCAATCAGCCCCAGCATTTT. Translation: CASSFPPGYSNQPQHF.

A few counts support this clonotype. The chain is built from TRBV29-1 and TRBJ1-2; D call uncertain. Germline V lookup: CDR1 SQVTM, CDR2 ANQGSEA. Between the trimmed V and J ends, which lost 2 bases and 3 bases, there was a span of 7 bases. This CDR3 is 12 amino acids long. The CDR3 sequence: CSVEPGDYGYTF. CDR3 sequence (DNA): TGCAGCGTTGAACCCGGGGACTATGGCTACACCTTC.

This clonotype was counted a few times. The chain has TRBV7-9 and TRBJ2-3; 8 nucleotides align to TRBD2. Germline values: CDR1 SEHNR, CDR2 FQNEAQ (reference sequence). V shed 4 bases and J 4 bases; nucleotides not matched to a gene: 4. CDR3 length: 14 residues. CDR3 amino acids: CASSYGGVSDTQYF. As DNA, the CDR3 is TGTGCCAGCAGCTACGGGGGGGTGTCAGATACGCAGTATTTT.

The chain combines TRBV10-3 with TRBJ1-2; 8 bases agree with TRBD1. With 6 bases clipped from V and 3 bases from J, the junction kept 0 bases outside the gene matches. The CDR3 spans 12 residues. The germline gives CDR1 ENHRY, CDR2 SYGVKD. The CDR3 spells CAIRQGDYGYTF. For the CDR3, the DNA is TGTGCCATCAGACAGGGGGACTATGGCTACACCTTC.

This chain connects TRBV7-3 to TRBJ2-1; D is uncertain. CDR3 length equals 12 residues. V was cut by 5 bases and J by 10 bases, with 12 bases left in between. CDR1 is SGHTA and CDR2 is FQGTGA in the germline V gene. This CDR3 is CASSPDKAEQFF. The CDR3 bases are TGTGCCAGCAGCCCAGATAAAGCGGAGCAGTTCTTC.